One and the same sample provided the 6 T cell receptor beta chains below, sequenced in a study of blood T cell repertoires in COVID-19. Sequencing was performed with immunoSEQ multiplex PCR; in TCRdb, only in-frame clones are kept and a portion is missing. The table shows 200,000 to 250,000 clones, with approximately 90% occurring only once. The specimen sequenced was peripheral blood. These receptors all come from a woman aged 18 to 35 who had recovered from COVID-19.

The chain couples TRBV19 to TRBJ2-3; 8 bases map to TRBD1. The CDR3 length is 16 residues. The trim removed 5 bases at V and 0 bases at J, leaving 7 bases unmatched. Germline V gives CDR1 LNHDA, CDR2 SQIVND (reference sequence). The CDR3 region has the DNA TGTGCCAGTAGTGCCTTACAGGGGGAGAGCACAGATACGCAGTATTTT. Its protein product is CASSALQGESTDTQYF. Full variable domain (missing parts from reference TRBV19 and TRBJ2-3): DGGITQSPKYLFRKEGQNVTLSCEQNLNHDAMYWYRQDPGQGLRLIYYSQIVNDFQKGDIAEGYSVSREKKESFPLTVTSAQKNPTAFYLCASSALQGESTDTQYFGPGTRLTVL.

The J gene is TRBJ1-5, the V gene TRBV2, with 7 bases that match TRBD1. The trim removed 3 bases at V and 3 bases at J, leaving 2 bases unmatched. Per the germline V gene, CDR1 is SNHLY and CDR2 is FYNNEI. This CDR3 spans 14 amino acids. The CDR3 bases are TGTGCCAGCAGTGACAGGGGGTCCAATCAGCCCCAGCATTTT. Its translation is CASSDRGSNQPQHF. The whole variable domain, filled in from reference TRBV2 and TRBJ1-5, reads EPEVTQTPSHQVTQMGQEVILRCVPISNHLYFYWYRQILGQKVEFLVSFYNNEISEKSEIFDDQFSVERPDGSNFTLKIRSTKLEDSAMYFCASSDRGSNQPQHFGDGTRLSIL.

This clone was observed a single time. The chain carries TRBV3-1 (or the pseudogene TRBV3-2) and TRBJ1-2; 7 positions agree with TRBD1. The CDR3 consists of 14 residues. V gave up 1 base and J gave up 3 bases; unmatched junction bases: 2. CDR1 and CDR2 (germline): LGHDT, YNNKEL (reference sequence). For the CDR3, the DNA is TGTGCCAGCAGCCAAGCCGGGACAGACTATGGCTACACCTTC. Encoded protein: CASSQAGTDYGYTF.

This clone turned up a few times. This chain links TRBV2 with TRBJ1-1; D uncertain. V gave up 1 base and J gave up 6 bases, with 6 bases separating them. Looked up from germline, CDR1 is SNHLY and CDR2 is FYNNEI. The CDR3 has 12 residues. CDR3 in DNA: TGTGCCAGCAGTGAAGTTATCGCTGAAGCTTTCTTT. Translating it yields CASSEVIAEAFF.

The V gene is TRBV2, the J gene TRBJ1-1, with D perhaps TRBD1 (5 bases). The CDR3 loop spans 12 amino acids. The germline gives CDR1 SNHLY, CDR2 FYNNEI. Trimming took 3 bases from V and 6 from J, leaving 8 bases between them. In DNA form, the CDR3 reads TGTGCCAGCAGTGATGGCAGGGCTGAAGCTTTCTTT. It yields the protein CASSDGRAEAFF.

This clone has a count of ten or more. The rearrangement uses TRBV5-1 and TRBJ1-1; D is ambiguous. CDR3 length equals 15 residues. V lost 2 bases and J lost 4, with 15 bases in between. Germline V lookup: CDR1 SGHRS, CDR2 YFSETQ. CDR3: CASSLSAQVGTEAFF. The CDR3 DNA reads as TGCGCCAGCAGCTTATCGGCGCAGGTCGGCACTGAAGCTTTCTTT. Complete variable domain (other parts from reference TRBV5-1 and TRBJ1-1): KAGVTQTPRYLIKTRGQQVTLSCSPISGHRSVSWYQQTPGQGLQFLFEYFSETQRNKGNFPGRFSGRQFSNSRSEMNVSTLELGDSALYLCASSLSAQVGTEAFFGQGTRLTVV.